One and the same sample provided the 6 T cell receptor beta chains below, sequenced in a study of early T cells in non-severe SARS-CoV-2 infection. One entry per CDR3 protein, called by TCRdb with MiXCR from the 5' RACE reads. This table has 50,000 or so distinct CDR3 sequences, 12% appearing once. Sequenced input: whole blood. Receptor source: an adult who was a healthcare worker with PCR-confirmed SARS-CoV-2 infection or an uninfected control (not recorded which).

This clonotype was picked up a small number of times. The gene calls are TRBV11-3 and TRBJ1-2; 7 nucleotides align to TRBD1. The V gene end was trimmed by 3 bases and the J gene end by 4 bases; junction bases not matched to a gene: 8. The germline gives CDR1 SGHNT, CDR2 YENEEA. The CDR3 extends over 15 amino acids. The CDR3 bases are TGTGCCAGCAGCTTCCGAGCGACAGGGACCTATGGCTACACCTTC. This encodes CASSFRATGTYGYTF.

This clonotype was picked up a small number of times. The CDR3 spells CATSDPAGGRETQYF. The CDR3 DNA is TGTGCCACCAGTGATCCAGCGGGGGGGCGGGAGACCCAGTACTTC. This chain connects TRBV24-1 to TRBJ2-5; 10 positions match TRBD2. This CDR3 is built from 15 residues. V lost 3 bases to trimming and J lost 5 bases; unmatched junction nucleotides: 5. Germline values: CDR1 KGHDR, CDR2 SFDVKD.

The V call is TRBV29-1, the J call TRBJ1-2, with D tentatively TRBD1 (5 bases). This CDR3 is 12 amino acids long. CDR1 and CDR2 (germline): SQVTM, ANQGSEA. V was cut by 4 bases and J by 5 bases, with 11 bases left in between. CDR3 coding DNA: TGCAGCGTTGTCGAGGGGCCTTATGGCTACACCTTC. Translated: CSVVEGPYGYTF.

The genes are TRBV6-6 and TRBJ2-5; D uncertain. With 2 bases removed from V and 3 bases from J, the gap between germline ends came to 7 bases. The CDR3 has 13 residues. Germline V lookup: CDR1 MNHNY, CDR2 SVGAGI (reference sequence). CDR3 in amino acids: CASSYPPKETQYF. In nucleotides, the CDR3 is TGTGCCAGCAGTTACCCCCCCAAAGAGACCCAGTACTTC.

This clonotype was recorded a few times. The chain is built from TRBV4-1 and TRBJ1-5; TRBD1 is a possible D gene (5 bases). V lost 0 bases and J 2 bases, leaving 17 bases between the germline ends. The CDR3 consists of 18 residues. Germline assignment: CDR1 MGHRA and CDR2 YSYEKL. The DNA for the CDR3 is TGCGCCAGCAGCCAAGATCTTTTGGGTACGGGGGGCAATCAGCCCCAGCATTTT. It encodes CASSQDLLGTGGNQPQHF.

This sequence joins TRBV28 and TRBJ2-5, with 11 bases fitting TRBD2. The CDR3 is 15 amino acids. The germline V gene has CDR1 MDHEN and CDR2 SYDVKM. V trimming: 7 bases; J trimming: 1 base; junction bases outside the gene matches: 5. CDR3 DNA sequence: TGTGCCAGCAACCCACTAGCGGGGGCCCAAGAGACCCAGTACTTC. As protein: CASNPLAGAQETQYF.